This is a list of T cell receptor beta chains from one sample in a study of OX40 agonist ivuxolimab in advanced cancers. Measured with immunoSEQ multiplex PCR; TCRdb has only the in-frame clones, and not every one. The sample consists of more than 50,000 clones, roughly 84% of them appearing once. The source material was CD4+ or CD8+ T cells sorted from blood, sampled in a trial of the OX40 agonist ivuxolimab. The receptors were gathered from an adult with an advanced solid tumor such as melanoma, head and neck, liver or kidney cancer. Both conserved end residues are part of each CDR3. Each record gives: J gene, V gene, clone size, D gene, CDR3 DNA, CDR3 protein. The D gene is left open where the match is weak. Clone size is shown for a subset of rows, as once, few, many or a class of expanded clone.

TRBJ2-7	TRBV6-5	NA	NA	TGTGCCAGCAGTCCGGACCGGGACAACTCCTACGAGCAGTACTTC	CASSPDRDNSYEQYF
TRBJ1-6	TRBV11-2	NA	NA	TGTGCCAGCAGCTTTACTGGGAATTCACCCCTCCACTTT	CASSFTGNSPLHF
TRBJ2-7	TRBV7-9	few	NA	TGTGCCAGCAGGGGGGAGTACGAGCAGTACTTC	CASRGEYEQYF
TRBJ1-1	TRBV6-1	NA	NA	TGTGCCAGCAGTGAAGCGCGGCAAACCGAAGCTTTCTTT	CASSEARQTEAFF
TRBJ2-3	TRBV28	NA	NA	TGTGCCAGCAGCTTCCCAAGCGATAGTAGGTGGGCCACAGATACGCAGTATTTT	CASSFPSDSRWATDTQYF
TRBJ2-2	TRBV2	NA	TRBD2	TGTGCCAGCAGTGGGACTAGATACACCGGGGAGCTGTTTTTT	CASSGTRYTGELFF
TRBJ1-6	TRBV2	NA	TRBD1	TGTGCCAGCAGTGGGACAGGAAATTCACCCCTCCACTTT	CASSGTGNSPLHF
TRBJ1-3	TRBV19	NA	NA	TGTGCCAGTAGTATAGCGCTCGTGGGACGGCGAAGCTCTGGAAACACCATATATTTT	CASSIALVGRRSSGNTIYF
TRBJ1-4	TRBV27	NA	TRBD1	TGTGCCAGCAGTCGGGGGGGGACAGGGAAGAAACTGTTTTTT	CASSRGGTGKKLFF
TRBJ2-2	TRBV9	NA	TRBD1	TGTGCCAGCAGCGTTGGGACAGTTAACACCGGGGAGCTGTTTTTT	CASSVGTVNTGELFF
TRBJ2-3	TRBV5-4	NA	TRBD2	TGTGCCAGCAGCCCGACTAGCGGGAGTGGAGCAGATACGCAGTATTTT	CASSPTSGSGADTQYF